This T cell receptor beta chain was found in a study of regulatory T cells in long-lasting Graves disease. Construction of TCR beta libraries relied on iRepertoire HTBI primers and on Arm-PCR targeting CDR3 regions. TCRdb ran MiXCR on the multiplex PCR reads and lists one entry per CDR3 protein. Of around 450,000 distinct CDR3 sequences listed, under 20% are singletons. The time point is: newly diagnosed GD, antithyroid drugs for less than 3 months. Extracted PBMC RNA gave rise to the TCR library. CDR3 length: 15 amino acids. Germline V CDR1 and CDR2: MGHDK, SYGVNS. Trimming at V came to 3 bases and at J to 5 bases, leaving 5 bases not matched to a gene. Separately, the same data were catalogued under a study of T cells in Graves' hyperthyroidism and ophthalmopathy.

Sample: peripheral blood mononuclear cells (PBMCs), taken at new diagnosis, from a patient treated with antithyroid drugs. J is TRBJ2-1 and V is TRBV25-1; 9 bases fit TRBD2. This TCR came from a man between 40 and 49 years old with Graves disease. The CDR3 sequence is CASSEGLAGNNEQFF. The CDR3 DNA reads TGTGCCAGCAGTGAGGGGCTAGCGGGAAACAATGAGCAGTTCTTC.